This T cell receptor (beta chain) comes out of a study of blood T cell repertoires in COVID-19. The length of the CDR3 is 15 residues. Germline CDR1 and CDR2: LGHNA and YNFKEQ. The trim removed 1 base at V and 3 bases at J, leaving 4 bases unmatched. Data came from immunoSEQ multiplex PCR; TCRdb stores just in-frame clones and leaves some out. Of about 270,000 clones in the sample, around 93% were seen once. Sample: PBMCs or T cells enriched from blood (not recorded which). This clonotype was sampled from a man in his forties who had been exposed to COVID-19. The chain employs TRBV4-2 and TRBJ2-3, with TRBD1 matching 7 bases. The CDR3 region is CASSQAGGGTDTQYF. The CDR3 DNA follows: TGTGCCAGCAGCCAAGCAGGGGGTGGAACAGATACGCAGTATTTT.